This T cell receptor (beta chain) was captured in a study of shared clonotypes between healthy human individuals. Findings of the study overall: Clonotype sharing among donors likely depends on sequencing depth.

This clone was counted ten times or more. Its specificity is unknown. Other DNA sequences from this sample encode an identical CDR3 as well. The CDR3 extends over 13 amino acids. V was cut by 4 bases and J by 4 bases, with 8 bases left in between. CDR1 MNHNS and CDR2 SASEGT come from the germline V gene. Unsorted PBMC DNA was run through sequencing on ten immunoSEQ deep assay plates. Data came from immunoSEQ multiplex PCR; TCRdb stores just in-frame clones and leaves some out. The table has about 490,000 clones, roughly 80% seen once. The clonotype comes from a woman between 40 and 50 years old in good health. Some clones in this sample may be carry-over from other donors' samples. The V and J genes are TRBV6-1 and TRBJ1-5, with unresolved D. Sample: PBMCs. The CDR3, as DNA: TGTGCCAGCAGTGGTGAACCAAATCAGCCCCAGCATTTT. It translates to CASSGEPNQPQHF.